This paragraph reports one T cell receptor beta chain. Its antigen is undetermined. This specimen belongs to a study of T cell responses to AZD1222 COVID-19 vaccine. The CDR3 covers 11 residues. With 5 bases removed from V and 6 bases from J, the gap between germline ends came to 8 bases. Germline V gene data show CDR1 as SGHVS and CDR2 as FNYEAQ. Study-wide results and limits: Nearly half of the spike-specific TCRs reportedly recognize variant regions that carry no mutations.

The repertoire was sequenced with immunoSEQ multiplex PCR; TCRdb's copy has only in-frame clones and lacks some. The sample contains 64,000 or so clones, 80% to 85% of which appear only once. The material was peripheral blood, obtained on day 0 of AZD1222 vaccination. The gene calls are TRBV7-6 and TRBJ2-7; TRBD2 might be the D (5 bases). This sequence was found in an adult in good health. This CDR3 is CASSPGLEQYF. CDR3 nucleotide sequence: TGTGCCAGCAGCCCCGGACTCGAGCAGTACTTC.